The clone carrying this T cell receptor beta chain was found many times. This entry is derived from a study of response to subunit inactivated influenza vaccine. TCRdb passed the RT-PCR reads through MiXCR, listing each CDR3 protein once. The data hold just under 550,000 distinct CDR3 sequences, with around 25% observed a single time. These same records also appear under a second study, on T cells expressing NK-cell markers. This second report adds: Scientists made TCR beta cDNA using 5'RACE template switching with UMIs. Seven donors tested HCMV-seropositive and one tested seronegative among the eight sequenced.

The receptor was derived from a man aged 50-60 years who received an inactivated influenza vaccine. Specimen: CD4+ T cells sorted from PBMCs, collected 11 to 12 days after vaccination.

The CDR3 here is CASASYEQYF. In DNA form, the CDR3 reads TGTGCCAGCGCAAGTTACGAGCAGTACTTC. V is TRBV2 and J is TRBJ2-7; D is undetermined. CDR1 SNHLY and CDR2 FYNNEI come from the germline V gene. The CDR3 loop spans 10 amino acids. V lost 8 bases and J lost 4, with 6 bases in between. The full variable domain, completed using reference TRBV2 and TRBJ2-7, is EPEVTQTPSHQVTQMGQEVILRCVPISNHLYFYWYRQILGQKVEFLVSFYNNEISEKSEIFDDQFSVERPDGSNFTLKIRSTKLEDSAMYFCASASYEQYFGPGTRLTVT.